This paragraph covers one T cell receptor (beta chain) sequence. Assay: immunoSEQ multiplex PCR; the TCRdb copy retains only in-frame clones and omits some. Seen here are around 61,000 clones, around 97% observed once, and the top ten hold 0.95% to 1.4%. The entry originates in a study of siplizumab effects on memory and regulatory T cells. The source is a human donor in good health. Sequencing used naive CD8+ T cells sorted from blood.

CDR3 loop: CASSLWTSGRNEQYF. CDR3 in DNA: TGTGCCAGCAGCCTCTGGACTAGCGGGAGGAACGAGCAGTACTTC. The chain combines TRBV7-2 with TRBJ2-7, with 14 bases aligning to TRBD2. V shed 5 bases, J shed 5 bases, and the junction held 5 bases outside the gene matches. Germline V gives CDR1 SGHTA, CDR2 FQGNSA. The CDR3 contains 15 residues.